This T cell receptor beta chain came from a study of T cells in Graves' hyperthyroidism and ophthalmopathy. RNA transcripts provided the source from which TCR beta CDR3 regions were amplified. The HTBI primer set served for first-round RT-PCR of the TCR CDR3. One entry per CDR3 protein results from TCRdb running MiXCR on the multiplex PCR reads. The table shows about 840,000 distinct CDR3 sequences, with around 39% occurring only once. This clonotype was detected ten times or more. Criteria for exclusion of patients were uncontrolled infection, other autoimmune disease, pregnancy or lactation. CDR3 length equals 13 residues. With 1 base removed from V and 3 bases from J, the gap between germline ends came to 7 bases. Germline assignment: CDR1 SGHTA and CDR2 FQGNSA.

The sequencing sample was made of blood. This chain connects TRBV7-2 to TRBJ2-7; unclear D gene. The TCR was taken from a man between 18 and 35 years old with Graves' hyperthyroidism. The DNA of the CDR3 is TGTGCCAGCAGCTTAGAACTGTTCTACGAGCAGTACTTC. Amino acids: CASSLELFYEQYF.